The present entry profiles one TCR beta chain with its context. This specimen belongs to a study of blood T cell repertoires in COVID-19. Study background: Acute and convalescent COVID-19 specimens originated in the United States, Italy and Spain.

During active infection, Seattle patients enrolled and were then monitored through disease. V lost 3 bases, J lost 6 bases, and 11 bases stayed unmatched. The CDR3 loop spans 17 amino acids. CDR1 MNHEY and CDR2 SMNVEV come from the germline V gene (reference sequence). Data came from immunoSEQ multiplex PCR; TCRdb stores just in-frame clones and leaves some out. The data contain a few hundred thousand clones, 65% to 90% of them singletons. The specimen was peripheral blood. This clonotype was obtained from a woman between 70 and 85 years old with COVID-19, enrolled during active disease. The chain has TRBV27 and TRBJ2-1; 10 bases match TRBD2. The CDR3 nucleotides are TGTGCCAGCAGTTTTAGTCCCGGGACTAGCGTGGGCAATGAGCAGTTCTTC. This gives the protein CASSFSPGTSVGNEQFF.